This TCR beta chain was sequenced in a study of T cell repertoires in cytomegalovirus infection. The wider study: Public TCR beta signatures marked donors with CMV infection and the matching HLA. Whole-study results and caveats: Across the ex vivo response, the dominant clonotypes were HLA-C-restricted CMV-specific TCR beta clonotypes. Summed frequency of public TCR beta families distinguished CMV carriers with the relevant HLA.

The CDR3 has 13 amino acids. The V end lost 1 base, the J end lost 5 bases, and 6 bases lay between the germline ends. Germline CDR1 SGHTA, CDR2 FQGNSA. This clonotype was observed many times. Its specificity is unknown. TCRdb redid the calling of the reads with MiXCR, one entry per CDR3 protein. The table records some 100,000 distinct CDR3 sequences, around 22% of them present only once. The chain employs TRBV7-2 and TRBJ2-1, with unresolved D. Sample: CD8+ T cells from PBMCs. The TCR comes from a human donor in good health (CMV status not recorded). Some clones in this sample may be carry-over from other donors' samples. DNA of the CDR3: TGTGCCAGCAGCTTAGAAGAGAACAATGAGCAGTTCTTC. The encoded protein is CASSLEENNEQFF.